This TCR beta chain emerged from a study of T cell clones after liver transplantation. The ends were cut back, 0 bases at V and 2 bases at J, with 10 bases in the middle. Germline-derived CDR1 and CDR2 are SGHNT and YENEEA. The CDR3 consists of 16 residues. The protocol was immunoSEQ multiplex PCR, while the TCRdb copy is restricted to in-frame clones and leaves out a portion. The sample shows about 33,000 clones, around 96% of them seen only once. The sequence was obtained from a human patient who received a liver transplant. The T cells may come from the graft donor. This sequence joins TRBV11-3 and TRBJ2-2; D is undetermined. The sequencing here drew on CD8+ T cells from blood, taken 12 months after liver transplant. This chain's CDR3 is CASSLDIRLNTGELFF. CDR3 DNA: TGTGCCAGCAGCTTAGACATTCGGTTAAACACCGGGGAGCTGTTTTTT. Filled out from reference TRBV11-3 and TRBJ2-2, the complete variable domain reads EAGVVQSPRYKIIEKKQPVAFWCNPISGHNTLYWYLQNLGQGPELLIRYENEEAVDDSQLPKDRFSAERLKGVDSTLKIQPAELGDSAVYLCASSLDIRLNTGELFFGEGSRLTVL.